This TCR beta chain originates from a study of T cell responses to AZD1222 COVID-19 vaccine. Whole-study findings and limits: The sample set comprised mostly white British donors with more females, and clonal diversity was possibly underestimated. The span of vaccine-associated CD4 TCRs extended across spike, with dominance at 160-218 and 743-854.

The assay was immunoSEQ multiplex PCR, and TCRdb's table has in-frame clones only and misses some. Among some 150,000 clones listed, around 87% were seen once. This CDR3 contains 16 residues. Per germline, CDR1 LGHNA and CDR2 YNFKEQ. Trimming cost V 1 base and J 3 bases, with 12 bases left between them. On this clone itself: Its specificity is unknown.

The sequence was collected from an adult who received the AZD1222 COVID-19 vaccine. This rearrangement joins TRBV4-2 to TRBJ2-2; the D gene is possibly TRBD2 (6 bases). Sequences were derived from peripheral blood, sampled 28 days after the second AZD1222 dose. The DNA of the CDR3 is TGTGCCAGCAGCCAAGGCCGGGGGAGACACACCGGGGAGCTGTTTTTT. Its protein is CASSQGRGRHTGELFF.